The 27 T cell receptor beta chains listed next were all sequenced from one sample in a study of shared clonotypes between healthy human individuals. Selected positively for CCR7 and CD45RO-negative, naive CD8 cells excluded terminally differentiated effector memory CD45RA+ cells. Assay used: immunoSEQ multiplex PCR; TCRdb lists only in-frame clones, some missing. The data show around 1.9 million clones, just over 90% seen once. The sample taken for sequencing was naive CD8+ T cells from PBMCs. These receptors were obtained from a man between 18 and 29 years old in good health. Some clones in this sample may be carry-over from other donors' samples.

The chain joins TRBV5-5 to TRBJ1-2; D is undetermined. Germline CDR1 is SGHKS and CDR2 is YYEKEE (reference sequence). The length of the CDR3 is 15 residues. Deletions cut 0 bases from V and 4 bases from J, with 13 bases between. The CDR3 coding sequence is TGTGCCAGCAGCTTGGTACTTATGATGGGCTATGGCTACACCTTC. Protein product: CASSLVLMMGYGYTF.

The CDR3 DNA reads as TGTGCCTGGAGTGTACAACAGGGGTACACTGAAGCTTTCTTT. Translated, it gives CAWSVQQGYTEAFF. The V call is TRBV30, the J call TRBJ1-1, with 7 bases lining up with TRBD1. The CDR3 covers 14 residues. The trim removed 0 bases at V and 3 bases at J, leaving 4 bases unmatched. From germline, CDR1 is GTSNPN and CDR2 SVGIG (reference sequence).

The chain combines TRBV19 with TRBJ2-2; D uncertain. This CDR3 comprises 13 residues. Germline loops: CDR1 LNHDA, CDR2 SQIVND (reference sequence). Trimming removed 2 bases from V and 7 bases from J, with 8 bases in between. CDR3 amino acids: CASSIIESGELFF. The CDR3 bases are TGTGCCAGTAGTATAATTGAGAGCGGGGAGCTGTTTTTT.

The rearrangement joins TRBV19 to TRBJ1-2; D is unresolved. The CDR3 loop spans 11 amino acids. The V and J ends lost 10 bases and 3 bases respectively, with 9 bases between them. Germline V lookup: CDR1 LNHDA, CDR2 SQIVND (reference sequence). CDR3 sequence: CATLKDYGYTF. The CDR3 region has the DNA TGTGCCACTCTCAAGGACTATGGCTACACCTTC. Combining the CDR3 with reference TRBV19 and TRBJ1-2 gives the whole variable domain DGGITQSPKYLFRKEGQNVTLSCEQNLNHDAMYWYRQDPGQGLRLIYYSQIVNDFQKGDIAEGYSVSREKKESFPLTVTSAQKNPTAFYLCATLKDYGYTFGSGTRLTVV.

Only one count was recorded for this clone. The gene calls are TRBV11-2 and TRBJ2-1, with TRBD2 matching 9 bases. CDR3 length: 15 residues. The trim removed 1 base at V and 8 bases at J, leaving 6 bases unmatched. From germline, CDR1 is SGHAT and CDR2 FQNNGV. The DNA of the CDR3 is TGTGCCAGCAGCTTAGGGGCTAGCGGGAAGTATGAGCAGTTCTTC. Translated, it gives CASSLGASGKYEQFF.

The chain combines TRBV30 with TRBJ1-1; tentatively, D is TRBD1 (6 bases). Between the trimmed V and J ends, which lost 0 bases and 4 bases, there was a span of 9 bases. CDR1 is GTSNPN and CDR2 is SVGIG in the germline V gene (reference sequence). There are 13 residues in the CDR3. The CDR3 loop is CAWSVVGGTEAFF. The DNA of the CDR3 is TGTGCCTGGAGTGTAGTAGGGGGCACTGAAGCTTTCTTT.

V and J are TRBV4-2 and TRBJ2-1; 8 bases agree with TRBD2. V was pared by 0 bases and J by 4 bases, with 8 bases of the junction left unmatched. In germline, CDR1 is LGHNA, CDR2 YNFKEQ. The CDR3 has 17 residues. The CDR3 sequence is CASSQELLAGRYNEQFF. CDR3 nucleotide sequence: TGTGCCAGCAGCCAAGAGTTATTAGCGGGACGGTACAATGAGCAGTTCTTC.

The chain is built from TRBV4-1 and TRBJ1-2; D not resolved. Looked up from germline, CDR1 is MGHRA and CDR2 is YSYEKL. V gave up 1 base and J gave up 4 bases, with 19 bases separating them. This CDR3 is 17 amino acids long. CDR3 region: CASSQVLGEGVGYGYTF. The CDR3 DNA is TGCGCCAGCAGCCAAGTCCTAGGAGAGGGTGTTGGCTATGGCTACACCTTC.

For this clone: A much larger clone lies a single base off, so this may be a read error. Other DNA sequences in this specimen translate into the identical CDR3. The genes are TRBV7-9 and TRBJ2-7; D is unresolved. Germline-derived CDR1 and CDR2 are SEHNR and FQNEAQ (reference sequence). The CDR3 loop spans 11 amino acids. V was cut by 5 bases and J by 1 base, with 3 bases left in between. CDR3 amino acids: CASSISYEQYF. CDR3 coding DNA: TGTGCCAGCAGCATTTCCTACGAGCAGTACTTC.

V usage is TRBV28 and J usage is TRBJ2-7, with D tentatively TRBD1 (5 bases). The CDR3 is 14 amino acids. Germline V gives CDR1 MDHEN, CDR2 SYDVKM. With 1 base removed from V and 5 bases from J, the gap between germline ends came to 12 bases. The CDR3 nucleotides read TGTGCCAGCAGTTTATTATCCAGGGCCCACGAGCAGTACTTC. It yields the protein CASSLLSRAHEQYF.

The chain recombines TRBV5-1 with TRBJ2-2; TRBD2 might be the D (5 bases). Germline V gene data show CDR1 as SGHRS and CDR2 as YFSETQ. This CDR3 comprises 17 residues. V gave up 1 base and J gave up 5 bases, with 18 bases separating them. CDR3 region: CASSLPQMTSGTGELFF. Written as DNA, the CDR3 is TGCGCCAGCAGCTTGCCTCAGATGACGTCGGGGACCGGGGAGCTGTTTTTT.

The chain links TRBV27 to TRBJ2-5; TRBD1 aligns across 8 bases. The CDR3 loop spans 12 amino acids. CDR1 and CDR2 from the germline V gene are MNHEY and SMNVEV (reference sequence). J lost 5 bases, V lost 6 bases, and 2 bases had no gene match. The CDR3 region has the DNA TGTGCCAGCAGGTGGGACAGGGAGACCCAGTACTTC. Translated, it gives CASRWDRETQYF.

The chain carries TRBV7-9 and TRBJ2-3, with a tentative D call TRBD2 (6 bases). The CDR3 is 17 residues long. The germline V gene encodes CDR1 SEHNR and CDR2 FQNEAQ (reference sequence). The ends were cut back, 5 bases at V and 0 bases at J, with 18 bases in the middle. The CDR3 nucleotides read TGTGCCAGCAGCCCCCATCGGGTAGCGGTTAGCACAGATACGCAGTATTTT. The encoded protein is CASSPHRVAVSTDTQYF.

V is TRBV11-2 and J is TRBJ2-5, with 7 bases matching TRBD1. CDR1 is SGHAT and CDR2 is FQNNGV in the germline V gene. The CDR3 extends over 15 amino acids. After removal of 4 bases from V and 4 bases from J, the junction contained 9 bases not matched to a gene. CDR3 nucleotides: TGTGCCAGCAGCTCCCGGGACAGCCCCTTAGAGACCCAGTACTTC. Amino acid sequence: CASSSRDSPLETQYF.

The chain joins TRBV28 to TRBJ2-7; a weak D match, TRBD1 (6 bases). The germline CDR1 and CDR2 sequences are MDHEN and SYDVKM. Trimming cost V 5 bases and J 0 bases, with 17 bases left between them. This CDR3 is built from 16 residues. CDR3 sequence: CASSPDRDTSSYEQYF. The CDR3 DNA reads TGTGCCAGCAGTCCCGACCGGGACACGAGCTCCTACGAGCAGTACTTC.

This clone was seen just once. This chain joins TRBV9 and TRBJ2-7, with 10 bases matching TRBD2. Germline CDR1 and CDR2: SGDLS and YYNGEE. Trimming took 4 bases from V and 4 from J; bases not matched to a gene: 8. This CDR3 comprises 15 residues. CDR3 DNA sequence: TGTGCCAGCAGCCCGATAGCGGGAGGAAAGTACGAGCAGTACTTC. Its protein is CASSPIAGGKYEQYF.

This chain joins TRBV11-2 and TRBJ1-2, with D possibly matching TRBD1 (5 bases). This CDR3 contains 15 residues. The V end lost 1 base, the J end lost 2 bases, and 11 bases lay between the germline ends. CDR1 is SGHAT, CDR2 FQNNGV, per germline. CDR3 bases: TGTGCCAGCAGCTTAGCCGGGGGACGGAACTATGGCTACACCTTC. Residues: CASSLAGGRNYGYTF. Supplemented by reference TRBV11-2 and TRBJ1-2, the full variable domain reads EAGVAQSPRYKIIEKRQSVAFWCNPISGHATLYWYQQILGQGPKLLIQFQNNGVVDDSQLPKDRFSAERLKGVDSTLKIQPAKLEDSAVYLCASSLAGGRNYGYTFGSGTRLTVV.

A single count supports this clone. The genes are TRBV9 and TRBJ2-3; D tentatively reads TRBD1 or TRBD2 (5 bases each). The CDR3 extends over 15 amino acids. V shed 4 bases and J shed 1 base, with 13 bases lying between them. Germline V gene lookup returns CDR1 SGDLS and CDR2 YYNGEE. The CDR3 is CASSPRGDRTDTQYF. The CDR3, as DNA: TGTGCCAGCAGCCCTCGTGGGGACCGCACAGATACGCAGTATTTT.

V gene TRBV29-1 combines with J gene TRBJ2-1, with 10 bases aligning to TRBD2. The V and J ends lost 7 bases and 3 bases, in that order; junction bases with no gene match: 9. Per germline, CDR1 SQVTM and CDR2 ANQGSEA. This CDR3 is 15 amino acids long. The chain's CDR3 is CSALSGRALYNEQFF. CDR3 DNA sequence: TGCAGCGCCCTAAGCGGGAGGGCCCTCTACAATGAGCAGTTCTTC.

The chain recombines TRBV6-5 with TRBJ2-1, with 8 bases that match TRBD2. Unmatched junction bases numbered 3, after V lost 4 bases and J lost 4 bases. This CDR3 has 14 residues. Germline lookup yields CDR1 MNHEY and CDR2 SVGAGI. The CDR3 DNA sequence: TGTGCCAGCAGTTCTAGCGGGCGGTACAATGAGCAGTTCTTC. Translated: CASSSSGRYNEQFF.

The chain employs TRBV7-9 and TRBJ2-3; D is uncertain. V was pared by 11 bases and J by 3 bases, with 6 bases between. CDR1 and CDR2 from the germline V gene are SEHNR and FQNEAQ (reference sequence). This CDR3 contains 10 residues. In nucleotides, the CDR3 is TGTGCCGGTGAAACAGATACGCAGTATTTT. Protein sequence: CAGETDTQYF.

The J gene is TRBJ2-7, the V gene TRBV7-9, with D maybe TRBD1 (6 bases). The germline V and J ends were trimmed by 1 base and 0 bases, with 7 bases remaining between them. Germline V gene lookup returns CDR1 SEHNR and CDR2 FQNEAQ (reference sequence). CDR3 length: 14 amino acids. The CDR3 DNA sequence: TGTGCCAGCAGCTTAGTCAGGGGCTCCTACGAGCAGTACTTC. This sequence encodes CASSLVRGSYEQYF.

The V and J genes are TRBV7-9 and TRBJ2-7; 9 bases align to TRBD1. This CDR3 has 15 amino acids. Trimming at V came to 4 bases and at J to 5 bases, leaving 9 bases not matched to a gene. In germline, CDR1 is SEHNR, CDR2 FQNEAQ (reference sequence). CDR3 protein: CASSSRDRDLHEQYF. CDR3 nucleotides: TGTGCCAGCAGCTCGCGGGACAGGGATCTCCACGAGCAGTACTTC.

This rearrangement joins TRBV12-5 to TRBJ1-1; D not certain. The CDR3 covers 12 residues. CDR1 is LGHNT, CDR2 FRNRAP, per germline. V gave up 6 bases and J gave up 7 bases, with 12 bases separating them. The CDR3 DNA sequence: TGTGCTAGTGGGACCGATGGAAATGAAGCTTTCTTT. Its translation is CASGTDGNEAFF.

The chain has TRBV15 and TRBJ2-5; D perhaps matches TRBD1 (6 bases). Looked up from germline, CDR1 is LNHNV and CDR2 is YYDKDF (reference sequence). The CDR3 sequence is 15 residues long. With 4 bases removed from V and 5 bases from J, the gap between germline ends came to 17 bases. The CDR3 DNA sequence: TGTGCCACCAGCATAGCACCACAGGGCGGCGAGACCCAGTACTTC. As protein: CATSIAPQGGETQYF.

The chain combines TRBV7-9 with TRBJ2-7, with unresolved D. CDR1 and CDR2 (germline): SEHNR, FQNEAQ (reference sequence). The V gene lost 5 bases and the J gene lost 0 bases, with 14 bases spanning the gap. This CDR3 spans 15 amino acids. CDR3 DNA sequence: TGTGCCAGCAGCGGCGCCCAGCGAAGCTCCTACGAGCAGTACTTC. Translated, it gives CASSGAQRSSYEQYF. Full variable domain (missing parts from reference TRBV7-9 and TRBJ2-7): DTGVSQNPRHKITKRGQNVTFRCDPISEHNRLYWYRQTLGQGPEFLTYFQNEAQLEKSRLLSDRFSAERPKGSFSTLEIQRTEQGDSAMYLCASSGAQRSSYEQYFGPGTRLTVT.

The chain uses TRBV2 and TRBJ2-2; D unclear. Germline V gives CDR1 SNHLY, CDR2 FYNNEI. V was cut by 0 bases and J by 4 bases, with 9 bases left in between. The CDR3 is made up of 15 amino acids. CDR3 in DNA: TGTGCCAGCAGTGAAGCGATTGCGGTCACCGGGGAGCTGTTTTTT. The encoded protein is CASSEAIAVTGELFF.